A single sample is the source of the 30 T cell receptor beta chains below, sequenced in a study of prognosis after radiotherapy for stage I lung cancer. Two rounds of multiplex PCR amplified TCR beta CDR3 from genomic DNA. First-round PCR employed TRBV- and TRBJ-specific primers for each gene. TCRdb analysed the multiplex PCR reads with MiXCR anew, one entry per CDR3 protein. Of tens of thousands of distinct CDR3 sequences listed, around 30% are singletons. Sequencing used PBMCs, obtained before or after stereotactic body radiation therapy (not recorded which). These TCRs come from a donor over 45 with non-small cell lung cancer.

Remarks on this clonotype: Since a much larger clone is just one base distant, this may be a read error. The chain is built from TRBV15 and TRBJ2-7; the match to TRBD2 covers 7 bases. Per germline, CDR1 LNHNV and CDR2 YYDKDF (reference sequence). The ends lost 1 base at V and 5 bases at J; junction bases unmatched: 5. The CDR3 length is 14 residues. CDR3 residues: CATSRVGGFDEQYF. The CDR3, as DNA: TGTGCCACCAGCAGAGTCGGGGGGTTCGACGAGCAGTACTTC.

This clonotype has a count of ten or more. The chain carries TRBV12-3 or TRBV12-4 and TRBJ1-1, with D maybe TRBD1 (6 bases). Between the trimmed V and J ends, which lost 6 bases and 11 bases, there was a span of 13 bases. The CDR3 has 11 residues. This chain's CDR3 is CASSRGPEAFF. CDR3 sequence (DNA): TGTGCCAGCAGCCGGGGGCCGGAGGCTTTCTTT.

For this clonotype: Mismatch with germline at one junction end may stem from a read error. This chain connects TRBV2 to TRBJ2-3, with D unresolved. CDR1 and CDR2 (germline): SNHLY, FYNNEI. The CDR3 is 14 residues long. CDR3 coding DNA: TGTGCCAGCAGTCTTGGTACAACCACAGATACGCATTATTTT. It translates to CASSLGTTTDTHYF.

At least ten counts were recorded for this clonotype. This CDR3 reads CASSLSPGPAHYGYTF. The CDR3 bases are TGTGCCAGCAGTTTATCTCCAGGGCCCGCCCACTATGGCTACACCTTC. The chain recombines TRBV27 with TRBJ1-2; a weak D match, TRBD1 (5 bases). In germline, CDR1 is MNHEY, CDR2 SMNVEV (reference sequence). Trimming took off 0 bases at V and 3 bases at J, with 14 bases between the two ends. The CDR3 totals 16 residues.

The CDR3 protein is CSARQPKSGANVLTF. The CDR3 DNA sequence: TGCAGTGCTAGACAGCCAAAATCTGGGGCCAACGTCCTGACTTTC. The J gene is TRBJ2-6, the V gene TRBV20-1; no definite D call. V lost 2 bases and J lost 1, with 9 bases in between. This CDR3 comprises 15 residues. From germline, CDR1 is DFQATT and CDR2 SNEGSKA (reference sequence).

With regard to this clonotype: A much larger clone is a single base away; this may be a read error. The rearrangement joins TRBV10-3 to TRBJ2-5, with 9 nucleotides matching TRBD1. The CDR3 sequence is 12 residues long. In germline, CDR1 is ENHRY, CDR2 SYGVKD. CDR3 in DNA: TGTGCCACCAGGGACAGGGAAGAGACCAAGTACTTC. Protein: CATRDREETKYF.

The V and J genes are TRBV7-2 and TRBJ2-3, with D maybe TRBD1 (6 bases). Germline CDR1 and CDR2: SGHTA and FQGNSA. The CDR3 covers 14 residues. V was cut by 4 bases and J by 4 bases, with 12 bases left in between. The CDR3 spells CASSSLQGSDTQYF. The CDR3 nucleotides are TGTGCCAGCAGCTCGTTACAGGGTTCAGATACGCAGTATTTT. The full variable domain, its missing parts supplied by reference TRBV7-2 and TRBJ2-3, is GAGVSQSPSNKVTEKGKDVELRCDPISGHTALYWYRQSLGQGLEFLIYFQGNSAPDKSGLPSDRFSAERTGGSVSTLTIQRTQQEDSAVYLCASSSLQGSDTQYFGPGTRLTVL.

This clonotype was recorded many times. The chain employs TRBV4-2 and TRBJ2-1; TRBD2 aligns across 7 bases. V shed 0 bases, J shed 1 base, and the junction held 9 bases outside the gene matches. Germline lookup yields CDR1 LGHNA and CDR2 YNFKEQ. This CDR3 is 18 amino acids long. CDR3 protein: CASSQEGGGGVSYNEQFF. The CDR3 DNA sequence: TGTGCCAGCAGCCAAGAAGGTGGCGGGGGTGTATCCTACAATGAGCAGTTCTTC.

The V and J genes are TRBV5-1 and TRBJ1-6, with TRBD1 identical over 7 bases. After removal of 4 bases from V and 17 bases from J, the junction contained 15 bases not matched to a gene. This CDR3 has 14 amino acids. CDR1 SGHRS and CDR2 YFSETQ come from the germline V gene. CDR3 DNA: TGCGCCAGCAGCGTGGGACAGCCGAATTCACCAATCCACTTT. The encoded protein is CASSVGQPNSPIHF. Using reference TRBV5-1 and TRBJ1-6 for the parts outside the CDR3, the full variable domain is KAGVTQTPRYLIKTRGQQVTLSCSPISGHRSVSWYQQTPGQGLQFLFEYFSETQRNKGNFPGRFSGRQFSNSRSEMNVSTLELGDSALYLCASSVGQPNSPIHFGNGTRLTVT.

This clonotype was seen many times. V and J are TRBV6-1 and TRBJ1-2, with 10 bases lining up with TRBD1. Germline loops: CDR1 MNHNS, CDR2 SASEGT. The CDR3 runs to 14 residues. V lost 0 bases and J lost 8; bases outside the gene matches: 3. Here the CDR3 DNA reads TGTGCCAGCAGTGAAGCTGGGACAGGGGCCGGCTACACCTTC. Protein: CASSEAGTGAGYTF.

The count of this clonotype is one. A much larger clone sits a single nucleotide away, making a read error possible. The chain joins TRBV6-1 to TRBJ2-5; unclear D gene. V shed 6 bases and J shed 7 bases, with 15 bases lying between them. In germline, CDR1 is MNHNS, CDR2 SASEGT. The length of the CDR3 is 13 residues. The CDR3 region has the DNA TGTGCCAGCAGCTCCACAGACTCCGGGACCCAGTACTTC. Its translation is CASSSTDSGTQYF.

This clonotype was found many times. This chain uses TRBV30 with TRBJ1-5; possibly TRBD1 for D (5 bases). Germline CDR1 and CDR2: GTSNPN and SVGIG (reference sequence). This CDR3 is built from 13 residues. The V gene lost 5 bases and the J gene lost 0 bases, with 8 bases spanning the gap. The CDR3 region has the DNA TGTGCCTGGGCAGGGAATAGCAATCAGCCCCAGCATTTT. Protein product: CAWAGNSNQPQHF.

This clonotype has only one observation. V gene TRBV20-1 combines with J gene TRBJ2-1; 7 nucleotides match TRBD2. Germline V gene lookup returns CDR1 DFQATT and CDR2 SNEGSKA (reference sequence). This CDR3 is 16 amino acids long. J lost 7 bases, V lost 5 bases, and 17 bases had no gene match. The CDR3 region is CSAAPGTTRNFNEQFF. The DNA of the CDR3 is TGCAGTGCTGCGCCCGGGACTACCAGGAATTTTAATGAGCAGTTCTTC.

This clonotype was picked up one time. One base away lies a much larger clone, so this may be a sequencing read error. V and J are TRBV6-2 or TRBV6-3 and TRBJ1-6, with D uncertain. This CDR3 has 16 amino acids. Germline V gives CDR1 MNHEY, CDR2 SVGEGT. CDR3 sequence (DNA): TGTGCCAGCAGTTACTCCGGCTCAGGCGGGAATTCACCCCCCCACTTT. Amino acid sequence: CASSYSGSGGNSPPHF.

This clonotype was picked up many times. V usage is TRBV28 and J usage is TRBJ2-4; 10 bases line up with TRBD1. This CDR3 has 15 amino acids. J lost 6 bases, V lost 6 bases, and 8 bases had no gene match. Germline values: CDR1 MDHEN, CDR2 SYDVKM. The CDR3 spells CASRESGQGINIQYF. CDR3 in DNA: TGTGCCAGCAGGGAGTCGGGACAGGGGATAAACATTCAGTACTTC.

This clonotype was recorded at least ten times. The rearrangement uses TRBV7-8 and TRBJ2-5; TRBD2 matches at 7 bases. Germline values: CDR1 SGHVS, CDR2 FQNEAQ. The V and J ends lost 6 bases and 1 base, in that order; junction bases with no gene match: 8. The CDR3 covers 15 residues. The CDR3 DNA is TGTGCCAGCAGTCAGGACGGGGGGTCCCAAGAGACCCAGTACTTC. It translates to CASSQDGGSQETQYF.

With respect to this clonotype: A read error may produce the germline difference seen at one junction end. The CDR3 DNA reads TGTGCCAGCAGTTTTCTCTCTTCGGGCGTGCAGCCCCATCATTTT. It is translated as CASSFLSSGVQPHHF. V usage is TRBV28 and J usage is TRBJ1-5; D is uncertain. Germline V gene sequence: CDR1 MDHEN, CDR2 SYDVKM. The CDR3 totals 15 residues.

This clonotype has ten or more counts. The chain combines TRBV2 with TRBJ2-7; D unresolved. This CDR3 comprises 15 residues. CDR1 is SNHLY, CDR2 FYNNEI, per germline. The germline V and J ends were trimmed by 2 bases and 3 bases, with 14 bases remaining between them. CDR3 bases: TGTGCCAGCAGTGAAAGTTTTTTCAGGATCTACGAGCAGTACTTC. Amino acids: CASSESFFRIYEQYF.

This clonotype was observed many times. The chain combines TRBV9 with TRBJ1-2; unclear D gene. From germline, CDR1 is SGDLS and CDR2 YYNGEE. Trimming shortened V by 5 bases and J by 2 bases, and 4 bases separated the two germline ends. The CDR3 length is 11 residues. In nucleotides, the CDR3 is TGTGCCAGCAGAGCCAACTATGGCTACACCTTC. This encodes CASRANYGYTF.

This clonotype counts as medium-sized. The J gene is TRBJ2-2, the V gene TRBV4-1; D uncertain. Trimming removed 4 bases at V and 7 bases at J, with 19 bases between. CDR1 MGHRA and CDR2 YSYEKL come from the germline V gene. This CDR3 comprises 16 residues. CDR3 protein: CASSPPLSGDGGELFF. The CDR3 coding sequence is TGCGCCAGCAGCCCTCCCTTGTCGGGTGACGGCGGGGAGCTGTTTTTT.

By sample fraction, this clonotype is medium-sized. The J gene is TRBJ2-5, the V gene TRBV4-1; TRBD2 matches 12 bases. This CDR3 contains 18 residues. V was clipped by 4 bases and J by 0 bases; unmatched bases: 9. The germline V gene encodes CDR1 MGHRA and CDR2 YSYEKL. For the CDR3, the DNA is TGCGCCAGCAGCCCATTCGGACTAGCGGGAAGCGACCAAGAGACCCAGTACTTC. It yields the protein CASSPFGLAGSDQETQYF.

About this clonotype itself: The junction departs from the called germline gene at one end, perhaps through a read error. The chain combines TRBV5-1 with TRBJ1-2, with 7 nucleotides matching TRBD1. The CDR3 is made up of 14 amino acids. Germline-derived CDR1 and CDR2 are SGHRS and YFSETQ. CDR3 in amino acids: CASGDGQVVQGYAF. CDR3 coding DNA: TGCGCCAGCGGAGATGGACAGGTCGTCCAGGGGTACGCCTTC.

This clonotype was seen ten or more times. CDR3 sequence: CASSSGLAGVREQYF. DNA for the CDR3: TGTGCCAGCAGTTCGGGACTAGCGGGAGTTCGCGAGCAGTACTTC. This chain uses TRBV27 with TRBJ2-7, with 14 bases that match TRBD2. V was clipped by 4 bases and J by 6 bases; unmatched bases: 5. This CDR3 region has 15 residues. Germline CDR1 reads MNHEY; CDR2 reads SMNVEV (reference sequence).

There are many counts of this clonotype. V is TRBV2 and J is TRBJ1-1; tentative D call: TRBD1 (5 bases). Germline V gene sequence: CDR1 SNHLY, CDR2 FYNNEI. This CDR3 is built from 16 residues. Trimming shortened V by 3 bases and J by 1 base, and 15 bases separated the two germline ends. DNA for the CDR3: TGTGCCAGCAGTGACCCAACCGGGACGAAGAACACTGAAGCTTTCTTT. Encoded protein: CASSDPTGTKNTEAFF.

This clonotype was counted at least ten times. The V and J genes are TRBV20-1 and TRBJ2-5; 10 nucleotides agree with TRBD1. The ends lost 3 bases at V and 5 bases at J; junction bases unmatched: 3. Germline V lookup: CDR1 DFQATT, CDR2 SNEGSKA (reference sequence). The CDR3 runs 13 residues. This chain's CDR3 is CSASRDRGETQYF. The CDR3 bases are TGCAGTGCTAGCAGGGACAGGGGCGAGACCCAGTACTTC.

This clonotype was picked up many times. This chain connects TRBV5-6 to TRBJ2-1; 9 bases are a match to TRBD2. CDR1 is SGHDT, CDR2 YYEEEE, per germline. CDR3 length: 15 amino acids. V trimming: 5 bases; J trimming: 5 bases; junction bases outside the gene matches: 8. The CDR3 is CASRIRTSAHNEQFF. CDR3 bases: TGTGCCAGCAGGATTAGGACTAGCGCCCACAATGAGCAGTTCTTC.

This clonotype came up many times. The chain couples TRBV20-1 to TRBJ1-5; D remains unclear. Looked up from germline, CDR1 is DFQATT and CDR2 is SNEGSKA (reference sequence). V lost 2 bases to trimming and J lost 3 bases, with 8 bases between them. The CDR3 runs to 13 residues. The CDR3 DNA is TGCAGTGCTAGACACGGCTCCAATCAGCCCCAGCATTTT. Translated, it gives CSARHGSNQPQHF.

The V call is TRBV27, the J call TRBJ2-3; D may be TRBD2 (5 bases). Deletions cut 5 bases from V and 1 base from J, with 10 bases between. The CDR3 runs to 14 residues. The germline CDR1 and CDR2 sequences are MNHEY and SMNVEV (reference sequence). CDR3 in amino acids: CASSRRAGTDTQYF. Written as DNA, the CDR3 is TGTGCCAGCAGTCGGCGGGCGGGCACAGATACGCAGTATTTT.

In its sample, this clonotype was seen many times. The J gene is TRBJ1-2, the V gene TRBV5-1, with a possible D match to TRBD1 (5 bases). Trimming pared 0 bases from V and 4 bases from J, leaving 10 bases between. CDR3 length: 14 residues. CDR1 and CDR2 from the germline V gene are SGHRS and YFSETQ. The CDR3 loop reads CASSLDPGSYGYTF. The CDR3 coding sequence is TGCGCCAGCAGCTTGGATCCAGGGAGCTATGGCTACACCTTC.

This clonotype was seen once. This may stem from a read error, because a much larger clone lies one nucleotide away. V gene TRBV5-1 combines with J gene TRBJ2-5; D ambiguous. Germline loops: CDR1 SGHRS, CDR2 YFSETQ. Trimming removed 6 bases at V and 1 base at J, with 7 bases between. CDR3 size: 12 residues. CDR3 in amino acids: CASIFAQETQYF. CDR3 sequence (DNA): TGCGCCAGCATCTTCGCCCAAGAGACCCAGTACTTC.